The 20 T cell receptor beta chains below all came from one sample that was sequenced in a study of T cells in Graves' hyperthyroidism and ophthalmopathy. Researchers amplified the TCR beta CDR3 regions from RNA transcripts. HTBI primers drove first-round RT-PCR of the TCR CDR3. Each CDR3 protein gets one entry after TCRdb re-called the multiplex PCR reads with MiXCR. The sample contains approximately 560,000 distinct CDR3 sequences, 15% to 19% of which appear only once. The sample taken for sequencing was blood. The receptors here all came from a woman in her 30s with Graves' hyperthyroidism.

This clonotype was seen at least ten times. This chain uses TRBV6-2 or TRBV6-3 with TRBJ2-7, with 12 bases lining up with TRBD2. The CDR3 runs 17 residues. V dropped 0 bases and J dropped 6; count of bases not matched to a gene: 9. The germline gives CDR1 MNHEY, CDR2 SVGEGT. The CDR3 loop is CASSYSKPSGRAGEQYF. CDR3 in DNA: TGTGCCAGCAGTTACTCTAAACCTAGCGGGAGGGCCGGCGAGCAGTACTTC.

V usage is TRBV20-1 and J usage is TRBJ2-1; the D is unclear. Germline values: CDR1 DFQATT, CDR2 SNEGSKA (reference sequence). There are 14 residues in the CDR3. V was shortened by 0 bases and J by 6 bases, with 12 bases between the two germline ends. CDR3 coding DNA: TGCAGTGCTAGAGATAGTATCCAGTTCAATGAGCAGTTCTTC. The encoded protein is CSARDSIQFNEQFF.

The table lists this clonotype with many counts. The J gene is TRBJ2-1, the V gene TRBV18; 10 positions match TRBD2. Germline CDR1 is KGHSH and CDR2 is LQKENI. The ends lost 6 bases at V and 5 bases at J; junction bases unmatched: 10. The CDR3 covers 16 residues. This CDR3 reads CASSTLAGDQDNEQFF. CDR3 nucleotide sequence: TGTGCCAGCTCCACCCTAGCGGGAGATCAGGACAATGAGCAGTTCTTC.

The table lists this clonotype with many counts. V and J are TRBV7-8 and TRBJ2-3; D call uncertain. This CDR3 contains 15 residues. Germline CDR1 is SGHVS and CDR2 is FQNEAQ. V was trimmed by 3 bases and J by 0 bases, leaving 10 bases between them. CDR3 in amino acids: CASSLMSYSTDTQYF. The CDR3 DNA reads as TGTGCCAGCAGCTTGATGAGCTATAGCACAGATACGCAGTATTTT.

The rearrangement joins TRBV20-1 to TRBJ2-7; D is ambiguous. Germline loops: CDR1 DFQATT, CDR2 SNEGSKA (reference sequence). V lost 1 base and J lost 0, with 13 bases in between. CDR3 length: 15 amino acids. The chain's CDR3 is CSARADLESSYEQYF. The CDR3, as DNA: TGCAGTGCTAGAGCAGACCTGGAGAGCTCCTACGAGCAGTACTTC.

This clonotype has only a few counts. This sequence joins TRBV29-1 and TRBJ2-7; D not certain. CDR3 length equals 13 residues. The V gene's germline CDR1 is SQVTM and CDR2 ANQGSEA. V was cut by 6 bases and J by 1 base, with 13 bases left in between. CDR3 protein: CSVVRTDSYEQYF. The CDR3 region has the DNA TGCAGCGTGGTTAGGACCGATTCCTACGAGCAGTACTTC.

The V and J genes are TRBV9 and TRBJ2-1; D perhaps matches TRBD2 (5 bases). This CDR3 has 15 amino acids. Trimming removed 6 bases at V and 4 bases at J, with 17 bases between. The V gene's germline CDR1 is SGDLS and CDR2 YYNGEE. CDR3 sequence: CASIPRDPGYNEQFF. CDR3 bases: TGTGCCAGCATTCCTAGGGATCCGGGGTACAATGAGCAGTTCTTC.

This clonotype occurred many times. The V and J genes are TRBV28 and TRBJ2-1, with 9 bases aligning to TRBD1. Losses at the gene ends were 2 bases for V and 4 bases for J; bases not matched to a gene: 3. Germline CDR1 reads MDHEN; CDR2 reads SYDVKM. This CDR3 has 15 amino acids. Here the CDR3 DNA reads TGTGCCAGCAGTTTAAGGACAGGGGCTTACAATGAGCAGTTCTTC. Its protein is CASSLRTGAYNEQFF.

At least ten counts were recorded for this clonotype. The rearrangement joins TRBV6-2 or TRBV6-3 to TRBJ2-2, with a tentative D call TRBD2 (5 bases). The V gene lost 6 bases and the J gene lost 6 bases, with 20 bases spanning the gap. Germline loops: CDR1 MNHEY, CDR2 SVGEGT. CDR3 length equals 16 residues. The CDR3 loop reads CASSTTRIGRAGELFF. The CDR3, as DNA: TGTGCCAGCAGCACCACTAGAATTGGAAGGGCCGGGGAGCTGTTTTTT.

The rearrangement uses TRBV27 and TRBJ1-2; D perhaps matches TRBD1 (6 bases). Between the trimmed V and J ends, which lost 3 bases and 8 bases, there was a span of 16 bases. This CDR3 comprises 14 residues. CDR1 is MNHEY and CDR2 is SMNVEV in the germline V gene (reference sequence). The CDR3 reads CASSFGGQNNGYTF. The CDR3 DNA follows: TGTGCCAGCAGTTTTGGGGGCCAGAACAACGGCTACACCTTC.

This clonotype was seen more than once but under ten times. The chain links TRBV20-1 to TRBJ2-3; D remains unclear. Deletions cut 4 bases from V and 3 bases from J, with 14 bases between. Germline V gives CDR1 DFQATT, CDR2 SNEGSKA (reference sequence). The CDR3 sequence is 14 residues long. For the CDR3, the DNA is TGCAGTGCTATGGTGTCTAGGGCAACAGATACGCAGTATTTT. Protein sequence: CSAMVSRATDTQYF.

The sample holds many counts of this clonotype. The chain carries TRBV5-8 and TRBJ2-7; 8 bases are shared with TRBD2. CDR1 is SGHTS and CDR2 is YDEGEE in the germline V gene. The CDR3 spans 16 residues. V dropped 3 bases and J dropped 5; count of bases not matched to a gene: 13. The CDR3 here is CASSSVGLSGTHEQYF. In DNA, the CDR3 is TGTGCCAGCAGCTCGGTTGGCCTTAGCGGGACCCACGAGCAGTACTTC.

This chain connects TRBV10-3 to TRBJ1-5; 9 bases match TRBD1. After removal of 6 bases from V and 3 bases from J, the junction contained 6 bases not matched to a gene. The CDR3 covers 15 residues. Germline CDR1 reads ENHRY; CDR2 reads SYGVKD. The CDR3 DNA is TGTGCCATCAGCCAGGGACAGGGCCCCAATCAGCCCCAGCATTTT. It translates to CAISQGQGPNQPQHF.

This clonotype has ten or more counts. This sequence joins TRBV28 and TRBJ2-1; 7 bases agree with TRBD2. Trimming removed 6 bases from V and 5 bases from J; junction bases left unmatched: 7. Germline V gives CDR1 MDHEN, CDR2 SYDVKM. The CDR3 extends over 14 amino acids. The CDR3 nucleotides read TGTGCCAGCAGCGCGGCTAGCGGACACAATGAGCAGTTCTTC. Translation gives CASSAASGHNEQFF.

This clonotype has more than one count but fewer than ten. The V and J genes are TRBV27 and TRBJ2-2; D is uncertain. CDR1 and CDR2 (germline): MNHEY, SMNVEV (reference sequence). CDR3 size: 12 residues. Trimming took 6 bases from V and 6 from J, leaving 8 bases between them. CDR3 bases: TGTGCCAGCAGAACGACCCCCGGGGAGCTGTTTTTT. Translating it yields CASRTTPGELFF.

The table lists this clonotype with many counts. The gene calls are TRBV7-6 and TRBJ2-2; D gene unclear. The CDR3 has 12 amino acids. From germline, CDR1 is SGHVS and CDR2 FNYEAQ. The V end lost 6 bases, the J end lost 4 bases, and 6 bases lay between the germline ends. This CDR3 is CASSGRTGELFF. In DNA, the CDR3 is TGTGCCAGCAGTGGACGCACCGGGGAGCTGTTTTTT.

CDR3 sequence: CASSGMGPGNEQFF. The CDR3 nucleotides are TGCGCCAGCAGTGGTATGGGACCGGGTAATGAGCAGTTCTTC. V and J are TRBV10-1 and TRBJ2-1, with D tentatively TRBD1 or TRBD2 (5 bases each). With 4 bases removed from V and 7 bases from J, the gap between germline ends came to 14 bases. The CDR3 is 14 amino acids. Germline V CDR1 and CDR2: WNHNN, SYGVQD (reference sequence).

Ten or more counts support this clonotype. This chain joins TRBV20-1 and TRBJ2-4, with D possibly being TRBD2 (6 bases). Germline assignment: CDR1 DFQATT and CDR2 SNEGSKA (reference sequence). The CDR3 runs to 13 residues. Trimming left V 6 bases short and J 5 bases short, with 14 bases between. The CDR3 region has the DNA TGCAGTGCCAGGTCGGGAGTTGAAAACATTCAGTACTTC. Its protein product is CSARSGVENIQYF.

This clonotype was counted at least ten times. The V call is TRBV12-3 or TRBV12-4, the J call TRBJ1-1, with 7 positions matching TRBD1. The CDR3 contains 15 residues. The V segment lost 3 bases and the J segment 4 bases; nucleotides outside the gene matches: 8. This chain's CDR3 is CASSFWRDSLTEAFF. DNA for the CDR3: TGTGCCAGCAGTTTTTGGAGGGACAGCCTCACTGAAGCTTTCTTT.

The table lists this clonotype with a few counts. This chain uses TRBV5-4 with TRBJ2-5; no clear D. Germline CDR1 and CDR2: SGHNT and YYREEE (reference sequence). Trimming stripped 0 bases from V and 4 bases from J, with 10 bases between. This CDR3 comprises 14 residues. The CDR3 bases are TGTGCCAGCAGCTTGGGTTTTAGAGGAGAGACCCAGTACTTC. Translated: CASSLGFRGETQYF.